This is a list of T cell receptor beta chains from one sample in a study of T cells after yellow fever vaccination. TCRdb fed the 5' RACE reads into MiXCR, producing one record per CDR3 protein. The table records about 330,000 distinct CDR3 sequences, 6.5% to 8.5% of them present only once. The sequenced sample was PBMCs, obtained around 45 days after the first yellow fever vaccination. All receptors come from a man in his late teens or twenties who received the YFV17D yellow fever vaccine. Both conserved end residues are part of each CDR3. The D gene is left open where the match is weak. Some rows mark clone size as missing; the rest say once, few, many or name a class of expanded clone.

size	D	V	J	CDR3	DNA
many	NA	TRBV3-1	TRBJ1-2	CASSQSRSGGYTF	TGTGCCAGCAGCCAATCCAGGAGTGGTGGCTACACCTTC
few	NA	TRBV7-9	TRBJ1-6	CASLPPGAGNSPLHF	TGTGCCAGTCTCCCACCAGGGGCAGGTAATTCACCCCTCCACTTT
few	NA	TRBV7-9	TRBJ1-1	CASSPWLVETEAFF	TGTGCCAGCAGCCCTTGGTTGGTCGAGACTGAAGCTTTCTTT
NA	NA	TRBV7-8	TRBJ1-1	CASSFTRASEAFF	TGTGCCAGCAGCTTTACCAGAGCGTCTGAAGCTTTCTTT
few	NA	TRBV4-3	TRBJ1-1	CASSQDDAYTEAFF	TGCGCCAGCAGCCAAGATGACGCCTACACTGAAGCTTTCTTT
many	NA	TRBV5-6	TRBJ2-3	CASSYDRNTQYF	TGTGCCAGCAGCTACGACCGGAATACGCAGTATTTT
NA	TRBD1	TRBV7-2	TRBJ2-1	CASRPTGTGHNEQFF	TGTGCCAGCAGACCAACCGGGACAGGGCACAATGAGCAGTTCTTC
NA	NA	TRBV30	TRBJ2-3	CAWSVLQGTDTQYF	TGTGCCTGGAGTGTACTCCAGGGGACAGATACGCAGTATTTT
many	NA	TRBV10-3	TRBJ2-3	CAISGPGEVDTQYF	TGTGCCATCAGTGGGCCCGGGGAGGTAGATACGCAGTATTTT
few	TRBD1	TRBV7-9	TRBJ1-5	CASSDTGGPSNQPQHF	TGTGCCAGCAGCGACACAGGGGGCCCTAGCAATCAGCCCCAGCATTTT
many	NA	TRBV4-2	TRBJ2-5	CASSQDPVGAPQETQYF	TGTGCCAGCAGCCAAGACCCGGTGGGAGCGCCCCAAGAGACCCAGTACTTC
few	NA	TRBV7-9	TRBJ2-2	CASSPAITGELFF	TGTGCCAGCAGCCCCGCCATTACCGGGGAGCTGTTTTTT
NA	NA	TRBV6-2/TRBV6-3	TRBJ1-4	CASSPADEKLFF	TGTGCCAGCAGTCCCGCGGATGAAAAACTGTTTTTT
few	NA	TRBV11-2	TRBJ2-5	CASSLVVAYQETQYF	TGTGCCAGCAGCTTAGTCGTAGCGTACCAAGAGACCCAGTACTTC
few	TRBD2	TRBV3-1	TRBJ2-4	CASSRGGGAKNIQYF	TGTGCCAGCAGCCGGGGGGGGGGAGCCAAAAACATTCAGTACTTC
few	TRBD2	TRBV4-1	TRBJ2-3	CASSQYSGGGTDTQYF	TGCGCCAGCAGCCAGTATAGCGGGGGAGGGACAGATACGCAGTATTTT
few	NA	TRBV18	TRBJ2-6	CASSPVAGLGAGANVLTF	TGTGCCAGCTCACCAGTGGCAGGCCTGGGTGCTGGGGCCAACGTCCTGACTTTC
NA	NA	TRBV28	TRBJ2-7	CASMRGNYEQYF	TGTGCCAGCATGCGGGGCAACTACGAGCAGTACTTC
many	TRBD1	TRBV20-1	TRBJ1-2	CSARLSAGDSYGYTF	TGCAGTGCTAGATTATCGGCAGGGGACAGCTATGGCTACACCTTC
few	TRBD1	TRBV11-2	TRBJ2-5	CASSQTTGYAQETQYF	TGTGCCAGCAGCCAAACGACAGGGTACGCTCAAGAGACCCAGTACTTC
many	NA	TRBV12-3/TRBV12-4	TRBJ2-2	CASTPVRGGNTGELFF	TGTGCCAGCACCCCCGTAAGGGGGGGCAACACCGGGGAGCTGTTTTTT
many	TRBD2	TRBV12-3/TRBV12-4	TRBJ2-3	CASSSRLAGGSTDTQYF	TGTGCCAGCAGTTCCAGATTAGCGGGGGGGAGCACAGATACGCAGTATTTT
many	TRBD1	TRBV20-1	TRBJ2-2	CSASTGGTGELFF	TGCAGTGCTAGCACAGGGGGCACCGGGGAGCTGTTTTTT
few	NA	TRBV5-5	TRBJ2-2	CASSSAGGAGELFF	TGTGCCAGCAGCTCGGCAGGGGGGGCCGGGGAGCTGTTTTTT
NA	NA	TRBV2	TRBJ2-7	CASRSPGRSAEQYF	TGTGCCAGCAGATCACCGGGAAGGTCCGCCGAGCAGTACTTC
few	NA	TRBV18	TRBJ2-5	CASSPGSSQETQYF	TGTGCCAGCTCTCCGGGTTCATCCCAAGAGACCCAGTACTTC
NA	TRBD1	TRBV27	TRBJ1-4	CASSFRTGGVEKLFF	TGTGCCAGCAGTTTCCGGACAGGGGGCGTTGAAAAACTGTTTTTT
few	NA	TRBV7-8	TRBJ2-2	CASSLEFGNTGELFF	TGTGCCAGCAGCTTAGAGTTCGGGAACACCGGGGAGCTGTTTTTT
few	TRBD2	TRBV4-1	TRBJ2-3	CASSQVGLAGASTDTQYF	TGCGCCAGCAGCCAAGTCGGACTAGCGGGGGCCTCCACAGATACGCAGTATTTT
NA	NA	TRBV7-2	TRBJ2-7	CASSLTQRASYEQYF	TGTGCCAGCAGCTTAACTCAGCGGGCTTCCTACGAGCAGTACTTC
NA	NA	TRBV4-3	TRBJ2-2	CASSQDSGAYTGELFF	TGCGCCAGCAGCCAAGATTCGGGGGCGTACACCGGGGAGCTGTTTTTT
NA	NA	TRBV12-3/TRBV12-4	TRBJ1-4	CASRPSWPPNEKLFF	TGTGCCAGCAGGCCGTCGTGGCCCCCTAATGAAAAACTGTTTTTT
NA	TRBD1	TRBV6-5	TRBJ2-7	CASSYSMTGYPEQYF	TGTGCCAGCAGTTACTCGATGACAGGGTACCCCGAGCAGTACTTC
few	NA	TRBV29-1	TRBJ2-2	CSVGEASELFF	TGCAGCGTTGGGGAAGCATCCGAGCTGTTTTTT
NA	TRBD1	TRBV7-9	TRBJ1-1	CASSLVGGTGGTEAFF	TGTGCCAGCAGCTTAGTAGGGGGGACAGGGGGCACTGAAGCTTTCTTT
few	TRBD2	TRBV20-1	TRBJ2-1	CSARALGTSGESNEQFF	TGCAGTGCTAGAGCTCTCGGGACTAGCGGGGAAAGCAATGAGCAGTTCTTC
NA	NA	TRBV4-3	TRBJ1-1	CASSQAWSMNTEAFF	TGCGCCAGCAGCCAAGCGTGGAGTATGAACACTGAAGCTTTCTTT
few	NA	TRBV7-2	TRBJ1-2	CASGTGVAAYSRGGYTF	TGTGCCAGCGGAACCGGTGTCGCTGCTTACTCCCGGGGCGGCTACACCTTC
many	TRBD1	TRBV20-1	TRBJ1-6	CSARPRDRSSYNSPLHF	TGCAGTGCTAGACCACGGGACAGAAGCTCCTATAATTCACCCCTCCACTTT
few	NA	TRBV18	TRBJ1-2	CASSAGDYGYTF	TGTGCCAGCTCAGCCGGAGACTATGGCTACACCTTC